This T cell receptor (beta chain) was found in a study of CD8+CD57+ T cells in acquired aplastic anemia. Study-level background: DNA per sorted CD4+ or CD8+ sample ranged roughly 0.19 to 30 ug, averaging approximately 3.3 ug. Study-wide results and limits: Levels of CD8+ Simpson's diversity were not significantly distinct in patients versus controls.

Remarks on this clonotype: Its antigen is not identified.

Sequencing involved patients with CD8+CD57+ cell expansion previously shown by flow cytometry. All patients had severe acquired aplastic anemia. J was trimmed by 7 bases and V by 7 bases; bases with no gene match: 8. This CDR3 is built from 13 residues. Germline CDR1 reads SGDLS; CDR2 reads YYNGEE. According to the study, genomic DNA was the template for TCR beta VDJ and CDR3 profiling. TCRdb called the reads again in MiXCR, with one record for every CDR3 protein. The data contain 200,000 to 300,000 distinct CDR3 sequences, approximately 45% of them singletons. This TCR was recovered from a human donor with aplastic anemia. This chain uses TRBV9 with TRBJ2-7; 10 positions match TRBD2. Material for sequencing was sorted CD4+, CD8+, or CD8+CD57+ T cells (not recorded which) from PBMCs. CDR3: CASRTSGSGEQYF. For the CDR3, the DNA is TGTGCCAGCCGGACTAGCGGCTCCGGGGAGCAGTACTTC.